A selection of T cell receptor beta chains follows, all from one sample in a study of cytomegalovirus exposure and HLA in healthy donors. Generated by immunoSEQ multiplex PCR, the TCRdb table keeps only in-frame clones and is missing some. This table has some 200,000 clones, about four fifths appearing once. What was sequenced was PBMCs. All receptors come from a girl aged 5-17 years in good health and CMV-seropositive. The CDR3 runs from the conserved cysteine through the conserved F or W. The D gene is left open where the match is weak. Clone size is shown for a subset of rows, as once, few, many or a class of expanded clone.

size: few; length: 15; J: TRBJ1-1; D: .; V: TRBV18; DNA: TGTGCCAGCTCACCACCGGCAGGGCCGAACACTGAAGCTTTCTTT; CDR3: CASSPPAGPNTEAFF
size: .; length: 16; J: TRBJ2-7; D: .; V: TRBV14; DNA: TGTGCCAGCAGCCAAGATAGGCAGTACTACGAAATGGTGCAGTACTTC; CDR3: CASSQDRQYYEMVQYF
size: .; length: 16; J: TRBJ2-7; D: TRBD1; V: TRBV6-1; DNA: TGTGCCAGCAGTGACCAGACAGGGAAGGTCTCCTACGAGCAGTACTTC; CDR3: CASSDQTGKVSYEQYF
size: .; length: 17; J: TRBJ2-7; D: TRBD2; V: TRBV5-5; DNA: TGTGCCAGCAGCCGTCGACTACCCAGCGGGGGCCCCTACGAGCAGTACTTC; CDR3: CASSRRLPSGGPYEQYF
size: .; length: 15; J: TRBJ1-4; D: .; V: TRBV6-1; DNA: TGTGCCAGCCTACGATGGACAGCCGCTAATGAAAAACTGTTTTTT; CDR3: CASLRWTAANEKLFF
size: .; length: 13; J: TRBJ2-7; D: .; V: TRBV28; DNA: TGTGCCAGCAGTTCTACGGTCTCCTACGAGCAGTACTTC; CDR3: CASSSTVSYEQYF
size: once; length: 18; J: TRBJ2-6; D: TRBD2; V: TRBV4-1; DNA: TGCGCCAGCAGCCAAGTAGCGGGGGGCCACTCTGGGGCCAACGTCCTGACTTTC; CDR3: CASSQVAGGHSGANVLTF
size: .; length: 12; J: TRBJ2-1; D: .; V: TRBV6-5; DNA: TGTGCCAGCCGTCGCGGCTCTACTGAGCAGTTCTTC; CDR3: CASRRGSTEQFF
size: .; length: 15; J: TRBJ2-3; D: TRBD2; V: TRBV6-6; DNA: TGTGCCAGCAGTTATCGTGCGGGGGGTGGAGATACGCAGTATTTT; CDR3: CASSYRAGGGDTQYF
size: .; length: 18; J: TRBJ2-2; D: TRBD2; V: TRBV27; DNA: TGTGCCAGCAGTTTATCTAGACTAGCGGGAGTGAACACCGGGGAGCTGTTTTTT; CDR3: CASSLSRLAGVNTGELFF
size: .; length: 15; J: TRBJ2-5; D: TRBD2; V: TRBV9; DNA: TGTGCCAGCAGCGGTAGCGGGGGGTTAAAAGAGACCCAGTACTTC; CDR3: CASSGSGGLKETQYF
size: .; length: 13; J: TRBJ1-1; D: .; V: TRBV19; DNA: TGTGCCAGTGCGAGGGAAATGAACACTGAAGCTTTCTTT; CDR3: CASAREMNTEAFF